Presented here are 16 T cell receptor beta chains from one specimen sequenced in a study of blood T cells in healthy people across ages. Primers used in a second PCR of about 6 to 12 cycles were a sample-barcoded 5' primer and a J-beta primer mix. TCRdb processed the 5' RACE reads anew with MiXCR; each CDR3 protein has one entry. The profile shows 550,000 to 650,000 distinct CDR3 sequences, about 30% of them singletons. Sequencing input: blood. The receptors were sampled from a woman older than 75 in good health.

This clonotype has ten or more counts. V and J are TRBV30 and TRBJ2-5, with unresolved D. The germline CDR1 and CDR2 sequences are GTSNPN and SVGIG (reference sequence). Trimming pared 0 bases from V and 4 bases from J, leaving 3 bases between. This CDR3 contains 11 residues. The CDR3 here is CAWSVRETQYF. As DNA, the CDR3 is TGTGCCTGGAGTGTACGAGAGACCCAGTACTTC.

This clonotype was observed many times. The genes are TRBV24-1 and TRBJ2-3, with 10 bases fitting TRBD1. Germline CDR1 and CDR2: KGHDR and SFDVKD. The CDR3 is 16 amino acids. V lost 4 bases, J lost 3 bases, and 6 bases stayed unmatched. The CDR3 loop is CATSDARDRGTDTQYF. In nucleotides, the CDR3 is TGTGCCACCAGTGACGCCCGGGACAGGGGAACAGATACGCAGTATTTT.

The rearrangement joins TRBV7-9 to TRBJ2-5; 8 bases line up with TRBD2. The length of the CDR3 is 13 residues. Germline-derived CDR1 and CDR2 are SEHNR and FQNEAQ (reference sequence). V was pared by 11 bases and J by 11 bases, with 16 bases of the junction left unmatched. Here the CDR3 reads CAGRLLADNEQYF. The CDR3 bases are TGTGCCGGACGATTACTAGCGGACAATGAGCAGTACTTC. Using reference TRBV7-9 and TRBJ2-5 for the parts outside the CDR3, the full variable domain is DTGVSQNPRHKITKRGQNVTFRCDPISEHNRLYWYRQTLGQGPEFLTYFQNEAQLEKSRLLSDRFSAERPKGSFSTLEIQRTEQGDSAMYLCAGRLLADNEQYFGPGTRLLVL.

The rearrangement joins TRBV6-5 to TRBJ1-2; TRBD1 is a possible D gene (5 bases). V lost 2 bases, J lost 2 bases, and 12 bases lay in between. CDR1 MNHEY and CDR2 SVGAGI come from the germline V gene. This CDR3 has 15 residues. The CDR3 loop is CASSYDGASNYGYTF. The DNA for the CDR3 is TGTGCCAGCAGTTACGATGGGGCTTCGAACTATGGCTACACCTTC.

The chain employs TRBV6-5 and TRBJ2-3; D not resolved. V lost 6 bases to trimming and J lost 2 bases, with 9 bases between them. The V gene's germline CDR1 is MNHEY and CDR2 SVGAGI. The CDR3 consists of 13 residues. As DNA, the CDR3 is TGTGCCAGCAGCCAATGGCCCACAGATACGCAGTATTTT. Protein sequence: CASSQWPTDTQYF.

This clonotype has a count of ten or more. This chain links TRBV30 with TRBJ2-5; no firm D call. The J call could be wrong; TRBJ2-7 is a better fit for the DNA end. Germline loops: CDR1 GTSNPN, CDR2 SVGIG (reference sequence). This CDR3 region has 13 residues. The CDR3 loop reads CAWSGRPDGEQYF. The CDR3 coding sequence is TGTGCCTGGAGCGGCCGTCCTGACGGCGAGCAGTACTTC.

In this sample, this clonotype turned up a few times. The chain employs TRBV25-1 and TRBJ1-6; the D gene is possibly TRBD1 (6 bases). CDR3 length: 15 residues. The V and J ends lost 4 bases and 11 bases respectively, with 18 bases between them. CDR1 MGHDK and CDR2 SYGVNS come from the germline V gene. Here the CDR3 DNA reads TGTGCCAGCAGTGCCTCATGGGGGAAGGGGGCACCCCTCCACTTT. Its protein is CASSASWGKGAPLHF.

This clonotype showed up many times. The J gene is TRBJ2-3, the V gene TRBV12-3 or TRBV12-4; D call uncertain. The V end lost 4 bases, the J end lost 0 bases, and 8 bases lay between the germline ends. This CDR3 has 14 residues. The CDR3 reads CASSSRASTDTQYF. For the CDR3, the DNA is TGTGCCAGCAGTTCTAGAGCTAGCACAGATACGCAGTATTTT.

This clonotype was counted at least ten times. The chain's CDR3 is CASSDGRRGSTDTQYF. CDR3 sequence (DNA): TGTGCCAGCAGTGATGGGCGCAGGGGGAGCACAGATACGCAGTATTTT. The V call is TRBV2, the J call TRBJ2-3; the match to TRBD1 covers 7 bases. V lost 3 bases, J lost 0 bases, and 6 bases stayed unmatched. Germline values: CDR1 SNHLY, CDR2 FYNNEI. CDR3 length: 16 amino acids.

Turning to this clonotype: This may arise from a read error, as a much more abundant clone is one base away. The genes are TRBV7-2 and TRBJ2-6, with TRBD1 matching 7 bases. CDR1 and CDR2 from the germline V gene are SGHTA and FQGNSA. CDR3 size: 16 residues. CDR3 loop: CVSSPDRVAGANVLTF. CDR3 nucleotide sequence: TGTGTCAGCAGCCCTGACAGGGTCGCTGGGGCCAACGTCCTGACTTTC.

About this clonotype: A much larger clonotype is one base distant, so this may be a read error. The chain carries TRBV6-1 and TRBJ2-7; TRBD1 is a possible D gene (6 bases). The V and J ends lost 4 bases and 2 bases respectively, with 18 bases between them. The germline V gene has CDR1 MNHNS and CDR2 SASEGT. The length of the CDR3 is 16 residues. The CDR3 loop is CASSVRMRTVTYEQYF. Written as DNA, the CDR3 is TGTGCCAGCAGTGTACGAATGAGGACAGTGACCTACGAGCAGTACTTC.

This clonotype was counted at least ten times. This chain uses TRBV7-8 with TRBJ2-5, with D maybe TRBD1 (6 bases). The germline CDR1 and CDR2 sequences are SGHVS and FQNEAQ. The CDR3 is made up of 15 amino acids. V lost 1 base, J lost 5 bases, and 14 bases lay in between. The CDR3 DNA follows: TGTGCCAGCAGCTTAGAACGCGGCCAGGGGGAGACCCAGTACTTC. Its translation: CASSLERGQGETQYF. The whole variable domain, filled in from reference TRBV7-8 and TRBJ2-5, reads GAGVSQSPRYKVAKRGQDVALRCDPISGHVSLFWYQQALGQGPEFLTYFQNEAQLDKSGLPSDRFFAERPEGSVSTLKIQRTQQEDSAVYLCASSLERGQGETQYFGPGTRLLVL.

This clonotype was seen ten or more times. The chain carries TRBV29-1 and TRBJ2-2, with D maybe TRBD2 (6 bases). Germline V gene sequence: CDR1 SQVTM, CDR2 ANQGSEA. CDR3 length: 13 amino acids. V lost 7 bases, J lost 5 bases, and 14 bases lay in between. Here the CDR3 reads CSAGEARTGELFF. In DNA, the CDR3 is TGCAGCGCTGGGGAGGCTAGAACCGGGGAGCTGTTTTTT.

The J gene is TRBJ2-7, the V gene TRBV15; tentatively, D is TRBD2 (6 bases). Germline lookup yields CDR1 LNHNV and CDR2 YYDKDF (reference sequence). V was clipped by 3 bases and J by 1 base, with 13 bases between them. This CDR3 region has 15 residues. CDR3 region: CATSREGRASYEQYF. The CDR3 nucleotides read TGTGCCACCAGCAGGGAGGGACGGGCATCCTACGAGCAGTACTTC.

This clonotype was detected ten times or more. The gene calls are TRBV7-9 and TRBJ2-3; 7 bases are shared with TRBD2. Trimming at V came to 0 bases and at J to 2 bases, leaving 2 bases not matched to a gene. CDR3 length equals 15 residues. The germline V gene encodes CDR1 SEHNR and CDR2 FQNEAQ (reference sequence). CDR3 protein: CASSLASGFTDTQYF. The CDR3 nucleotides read TGTGCCAGCAGCTTAGCTAGCGGGTTCACAGATACGCAGTATTTT.

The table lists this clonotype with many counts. CDR3 sequence reads: CAWSAGQPYEQYF. Here the CDR3 DNA reads TGTGCCTGGAGTGCGGGACAGCCTTACGAGCAGTACTTC. V gene TRBV30 combines with J gene TRBJ2-7, with 7 bases fitting TRBD1. Per germline, CDR1 GTSNPN and CDR2 SVGIG (reference sequence). With 1 base clipped from V and 4 bases from J, the junction kept 4 bases outside the gene matches. The CDR3 loop spans 13 amino acids.